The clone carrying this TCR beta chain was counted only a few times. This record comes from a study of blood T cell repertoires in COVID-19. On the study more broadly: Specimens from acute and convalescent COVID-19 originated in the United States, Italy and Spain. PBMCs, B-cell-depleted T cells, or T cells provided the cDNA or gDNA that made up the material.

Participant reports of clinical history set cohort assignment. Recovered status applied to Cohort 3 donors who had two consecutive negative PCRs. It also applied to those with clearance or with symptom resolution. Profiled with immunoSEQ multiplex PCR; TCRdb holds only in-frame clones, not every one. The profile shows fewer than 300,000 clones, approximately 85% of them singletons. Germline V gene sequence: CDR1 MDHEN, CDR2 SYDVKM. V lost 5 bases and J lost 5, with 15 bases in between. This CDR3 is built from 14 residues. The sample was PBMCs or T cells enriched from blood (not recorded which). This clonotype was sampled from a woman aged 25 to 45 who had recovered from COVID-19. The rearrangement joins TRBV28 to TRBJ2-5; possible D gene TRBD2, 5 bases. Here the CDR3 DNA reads TGTGCCAGCAGTGGATCACTAGAGATGGAGACCCAGTACTTC. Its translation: CASSGSLEMETQYF.